Listed below are T cell receptor beta chains from one sample, sequenced in a study of blood T cell repertoires in COVID-19. Sequenced by immunoSEQ multiplex PCR; TCRdb stores in-frame clones only, minus some. The sample contains roughly 56,000 clones, around 89% of which appear only once. The sequenced sample consisted of peripheral blood. These receptors were obtained from a human donor in a cohort sampled during active COVID-19. The CDR3 runs from the conserved cysteine through the conserved F or W. A D gene is named only where the DNA matches it firmly. The size field is filled for only some rows; it gives once, few, many or a size class.

TRBD1	TRBV6-2/TRBV6-3	once	TRBJ2-7	CASSYNFNLQGQPYEQYF	TGTGCCAGCAGTTATAACTTCAATTTACAGGGGCAGCCCTACGAGCAGTACTTC
TRBD2	TRBV7-2	NA	TRBJ2-5	CARRAGSGGHQETQYF	TGTGCCAGGAGGGCCGGTAGCGGGGGGCATCAAGAGACCCAGTACTTC
TRBD1	TRBV7-9	NA	TRBJ1-2	CASSSAPYLTGFGGYTF	TGTGCCAGCAGCTCTGCTCCTTACTTGACAGGGTTCGGTGGCTACACCTTC
TRBD1	TRBV7-2	NA	TRBJ1-1	CASSLVQTGGNTEAFF	TGTGCCAGCAGCTTAGTACAGACAGGGGGCAACACTGAAGCTTTCTTT
NA	TRBV21-1	once	TRBJ2-1	CASSITGGIFQNEQFF	TGTGCCAGCAGCATTACAGGGGGCATTTTCCAGAATGAGCAGTTCTTC
TRBD2	TRBV7-2	NA	TRBJ2-5	CASSPRLAAQETQYF	TGTGCCAGCAGCCCAAGACTAGCGGCTCAAGAGACCCAGTACTTC
NA	TRBV20-1	NA	TRBJ2-2	CSASYYGELFF	TGCAGTGCTAGTTATTACGGGGAGCTGTTTTTT
TRBD1	TRBV5-4	NA	TRBJ2-7	CASSQGRGLNYEQYF	TGTGCCAGCAGCCAAGGCAGGGGGTTGAACTACGAGCAGTACTTC
TRBD1	TRBV6-5	NA	TRBJ1-2	CASRGTADYGYTF	TGTGCCAGCAGAGGGACAGCCGACTATGGCTACACCTTC
NA	TRBV5-1	NA	TRBJ2-1	CASSLGFGELSYNEQFF	TGCGCCAGCAGTTTGGGCTTCGGGGAACTCTCCTACAATGAGCAGTTCTTC
NA	TRBV20-1	NA	TRBJ2-3	CSASPGDTQYF	TGCAGTGCTAGCCCCGGAGATACGCAGTATTTT
TRBD2	TRBV5-1	NA	TRBJ2-3	CASSLLLAVPDTQYF	TGCGCCAGCAGCTTGCTGCTAGCGGTTCCAGATACGCAGTATTTT
NA	TRBV6-2/TRBV6-3	NA	TRBJ1-1	CASSYPTGGANTEAFF	TGTGCCAGCAGTTACCCCACGGGGGGCGCGAACACTGAAGCTTTCTTT
NA	TRBV5-4	once	TRBJ1-2	CASSLVGSRGYGYTF	TGTGCCAGCAGCTTGGTTGGTAGCCGTGGGTATGGCTACACCTTC
NA	TRBV5-1	NA	TRBJ1-1	CASSLRVLGQNTEAFF	TGCGCCAGCAGTCTCCGGGTATTGGGACAGAACACTGAAGCTTTCTTT
NA	TRBV30	NA	TRBJ1-2	CAWSIAELGNGYTF	TGTGCCTGGAGTATTGCGGAACTTGGAAATGGCTACACCTTC
NA	TRBV6-2/TRBV6-3	NA	TRBJ1-5	CASSSTGLYSNQPQHF	TGTGCCAGCAGTTCCACTGGGCTTTATAGCAATCAGCCCCAGCATTTT
TRBD2	TRBV7-3	NA	TRBJ2-3	CASSPGTSGSRDTQYF	TGTGCCAGCAGTCCCGGGACTAGCGGGAGCCGAGATACGCAGTATTTT
NA	TRBV3-1/TRBV3-2	NA	TRBJ1-4	CASSRGNEKLFF	TGTGCCAGCAGCCGCGGAAATGAAAAACTGTTTTTT
NA	TRBV20-1	NA	TRBJ2-7	CSARKNNEQYF	TGCAGTGCTAGAAAAAATAACGAGCAGTACTTC
NA	TRBV9	NA	TRBJ1-3	CASSVAPESSGNTIYF	TGTGCCAGCAGCGTAGCACCGGAGAGCTCTGGAAACACCATATATTTT
NA	TRBV11-2	few	TRBJ1-5	CASSLEAGAGQPQHF	TGTGCCAGCAGCTTAGAGGCGGGGGCTGGACAGCCCCAGCATTTT
NA	TRBV19	NA	TRBJ1-2	CASSPPFSPRGYTF	TGTGCCAGTAGTCCCCCCTTCAGCCCGCGGGGCTACACCTTC
NA	TRBV6-6	NA	TRBJ1-2	CASSIGAYGYTF	TGTGCCAGCAGTATAGGAGCCTATGGCTACACCTTC
NA	TRBV5-6	once	TRBJ1-1	CASSLGLRGTEAFF	TGTGCCAGCAGCTTGGGATTACGGGGTACTGAAGCTTTCTTT
TRBD2	TRBV9	NA	TRBJ2-1	CASSVATQTRGVVYEQFF	TGTGCCAGCAGCGTAGCCACCCAAACCCGGGGGGTTGTATATGAGCAGTTCTTC
NA	TRBV9	NA	TRBJ2-2	CASSVGGNTGELFF	TGTGCCAGCAGCGTAGGAGGGAACACCGGGGAGCTGTTTTTT
NA	TRBV5-1	NA	TRBJ1-5	CASSLTGDSNQPQHF	TGCGCCAGCAGCTTGACAGGCGATAGCAATCAGCCCCAGCATTTT
NA	TRBV19	few	TRBJ1-5	CASSIEGAEAQHF	TGTGCCAGTAGTATAGAAGGGGCCGAAGCCCAGCATTTT
TRBD1	TRBV15	NA	TRBJ1-4	CATSDRGPEKLFF	TGTGCCACCTCTGACAGGGGGCCTGAAAAACTGTTTTTT
NA	TRBV2	NA	TRBJ2-5	CASHQEVETQYF	TGTGCCAGCCATCAAGAGGTGGAGACCCAGTACTTC
NA	TRBV7-9	NA	TRBJ2-7	CASSLLGGHEQYF	TGTGCCAGCAGCCTACTAGGGGGACACGAGCAGTACTTC
NA	TRBV5-6	NA	TRBJ1-2	CASSPRGSLIYGYTF	TGTGCCAGCAGCCCCCGCGGAAGCTTAATCTATGGCTACACCTTC
NA	TRBV19	NA	TRBJ1-1	CASSIDGGGNTEAFF	TGTGCCAGTAGTATAGACGGCGGCGGCAACACTGAAGCTTTCTTT
TRBD2	TRBV5-1	NA	TRBJ2-3	CASSLGLAPDTQYF	TGCGCCAGCAGCTTGGGACTAGCCCCAGATACGCAGTATTTT
TRBD2	TRBV7-2	NA	TRBJ2-3	CASSSQGLAGGRSTDTQYF	TGTGCCAGCAGCTCCCAGGGACTAGCGGGGGGGCGAAGCACAGATACGCAGTATTTT
TRBD2	TRBV12-3/TRBV12-4	NA	TRBJ2-7	CASSWGGEYEQYF	TGTGCCAGCAGCTGGGGGGGTGAGTACGAGCAGTACTTC
NA	TRBV12-3/TRBV12-4	NA	TRBJ2-7	CASSFGRSRFF	TGTGCCAGCAGTTTCGGAAGGAGCCGCTTCTTC
NA	TRBV21-1	NA	TRBJ2-7	CASRTIQKSSYEQYF	TGTGCCAGCAGGACTATACAGAAGAGCTCCTACGAGCAGTACTTC